This T cell receptor beta chain appears in the sequencing data of a study of T cells in Graves' hyperthyroidism and ophthalmopathy. The investigators amplified TCR beta CDR3 regions from RNA transcripts. With the HTBI primer set, the TCR CDR3 went through a first round of RT-PCR. TCRdb independently ran MiXCR on the multiplex PCR reads; one entry per CDR3 protein. The data contain approximately 640,000 distinct CDR3 sequences, about 45% of them singletons. The ends lost 7 bases at V and 6 bases at J; junction bases unmatched: 8. Germline V gene lookup returns CDR1 SQVTM and CDR2 ANQGSEA. The CDR3 consists of 13 residues.

The source material was peripheral blood or thyroid tissue (not recorded which). This chain joins TRBV29-1 and TRBJ1-2; 10 nucleotides align to TRBD1. The clonotype comes from an adult man with Graves' disease, either hyperthyroidism or ophthalmopathy (not recorded which). For the CDR3, the DNA is TGCAGCGCCGGGACAGGGGATCCACATGGCTACACCTTC. It translates to CSAGTGDPHGYTF.